The clone carrying this TCR beta chain has more than one count but fewer than ten. The record originates from a study of blood T cell repertoires in COVID-19. Study background: There were acute and convalescent COVID-19 samples, and they came from the United States, Italy and Spain. Nucleic acid was either cDNA or gDNA, and it came from T cells, B-cell-depleted T cells, or PBMCs.

CDR3 length equals 14 residues. The V segment lost 4 bases and the J segment 3 bases; nucleotides outside the gene matches: 2. The V gene's germline CDR1 is WNHNN and CDR2 SYGVQD (reference sequence). Original handling: From reference gene primer amplification, estimates of nucleated cell counts were derived. Assay: immunoSEQ multiplex PCR; the TCRdb copy retains only in-frame clones and omits some. V and J calls and clone size are copied from that table; D and trimming were computed from the DNA. Of tens of thousands of clones detected, about 90% appear once; the ten largest clones hold under 8.5%. The J gene is TRBJ2-1, the V gene TRBV10-1; 8 bases are a match to TRBD1. The TCR was taken from a man between 60 and 70 years old with active COVID-19. The sequencing input was peripheral blood. CDR3 nucleotides: TGCGCCAGCAGTGGGGACAGGTTCTACAATGAGCAGTTCTTC. Translated, it gives CASSGDRFYNEQFF.